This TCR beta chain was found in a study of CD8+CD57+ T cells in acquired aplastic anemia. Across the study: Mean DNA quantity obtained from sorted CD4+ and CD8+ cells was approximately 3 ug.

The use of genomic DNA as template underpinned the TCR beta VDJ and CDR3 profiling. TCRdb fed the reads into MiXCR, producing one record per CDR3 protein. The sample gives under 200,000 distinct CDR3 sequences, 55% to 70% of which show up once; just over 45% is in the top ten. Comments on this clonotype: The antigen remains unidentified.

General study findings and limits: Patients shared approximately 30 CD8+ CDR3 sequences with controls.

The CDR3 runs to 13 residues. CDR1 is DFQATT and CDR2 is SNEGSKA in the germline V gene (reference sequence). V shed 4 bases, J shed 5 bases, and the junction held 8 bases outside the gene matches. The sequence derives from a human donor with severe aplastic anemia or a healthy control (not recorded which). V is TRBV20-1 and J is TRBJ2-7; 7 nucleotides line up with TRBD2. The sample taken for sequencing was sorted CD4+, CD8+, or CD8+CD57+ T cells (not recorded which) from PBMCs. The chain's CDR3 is CSAMGGVSDEQYF. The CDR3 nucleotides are TGCAGTGCTATGGGAGGGGTCAGCGACGAGCAGTACTTC.